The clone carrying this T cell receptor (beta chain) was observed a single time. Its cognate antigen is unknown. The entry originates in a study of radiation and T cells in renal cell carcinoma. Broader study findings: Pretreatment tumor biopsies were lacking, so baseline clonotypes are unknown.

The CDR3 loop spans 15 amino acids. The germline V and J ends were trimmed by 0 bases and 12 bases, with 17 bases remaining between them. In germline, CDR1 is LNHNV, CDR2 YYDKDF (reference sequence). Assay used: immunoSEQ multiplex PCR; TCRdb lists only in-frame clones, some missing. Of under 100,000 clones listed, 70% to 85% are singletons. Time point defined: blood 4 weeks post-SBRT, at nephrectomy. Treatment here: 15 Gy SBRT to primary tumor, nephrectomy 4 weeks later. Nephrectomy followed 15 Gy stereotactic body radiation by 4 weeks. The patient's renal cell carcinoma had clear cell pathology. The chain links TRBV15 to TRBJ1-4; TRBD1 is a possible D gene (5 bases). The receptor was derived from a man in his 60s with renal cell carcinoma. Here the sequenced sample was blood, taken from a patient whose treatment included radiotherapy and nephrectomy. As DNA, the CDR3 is TGTGCCACCAGCAGAGATGGTCAGGGCTGGGGGGAACTGTTTTTT. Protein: CATSRDGQGWGELFF.